The next 14 T cell receptor beta chains were all read from a single sample in a study of blood T cells in healthy people across ages. The use of a sample-barcoded 5' primer and a J-beta primer mix characterized a second PCR of roughly 6 to 11 cycles. One entry per CDR3 protein results from TCRdb running MiXCR on the 5' RACE reads. Among some 1.5 million distinct CDR3 sequences listed, about 30% were seen once. The sequencing sample was made of blood. These receptors were taken from a woman between 25 and 40 years old in good health.

This clonotype was recorded at least ten times. The chain carries TRBV7-2 and TRBJ2-7; 8 bases fit TRBD2. The CDR3 is 12 residues long. J lost 6 bases, V lost 11 bases, and 9 bases had no gene match. Germline CDR1 is SGHTA and CDR2 is FQGNSA. The CDR3 DNA is TGTGCCTCGGGAGGGCGATCCACCGAGCAGTACTTC. Translation gives CASGGRSTEQYF.

A few counts support this clonotype. The chain employs TRBV4-3 and TRBJ1-4; tentatively, D is TRBD1 (5 bases). Germline assignment: CDR1 LGHNA and CDR2 YSLEER. V was pared by 4 bases and J by 10 bases, with 13 bases between. The CDR3 covers 13 residues. Here the CDR3 reads CASSPGGYGKLFF. The CDR3, as DNA: TGCGCCAGCAGCCCTGGGGGTTACGGAAAACTGTTTTTT.

There are many counts of this clonotype. The rearrangement uses TRBV29-1 and TRBJ2-7; D perhaps matches TRBD1 (5 bases). The V gene's germline CDR1 is SQVTM and CDR2 ANQGSEA. The V end was cut by 7 bases, the J end by 3 bases, with 10 bases between. This CDR3 has 11 amino acids. Written as DNA, the CDR3 is TGCAGCGCGACAGCATACTACGAGCAGTACTTC. This gives the protein CSATAYYEQYF.

This chain connects TRBV24-1 to TRBJ2-1, with D perhaps being TRBD1 or TRBD2 (6 bases each). V lost 5 bases, J lost 7 bases, and 23 bases lay in between. Germline assignment: CDR1 KGHDR and CDR2 SFDVKD. The length of the CDR3 is 17 residues. The CDR3 nucleotides read TGTGCCACCAGTGTTCCCGGAGGGCAGGGGCCCATTAATGAGCAGTTCTTC. Its protein is CATSVPGGQGPINEQFF.

This clonotype was counted between two and nine times. The chain employs TRBV5-1 and TRBJ2-5; 12 nucleotides agree with TRBD1. The CDR3 spans 16 residues. V trimming: 3 bases; J trimming: 4 bases; junction bases outside the gene matches: 7. The V gene's germline CDR1 is SGHRS and CDR2 YFSETQ. CDR3 amino acids: CASSSTGTGGVETQYF. The CDR3 DNA reads TGCGCCAGCAGCTCCACCGGGACAGGGGGCGTAGAGACCCAGTACTTC.

The chain couples TRBV15 to TRBJ2-7; 8 bases agree with TRBD1. This CDR3 is 15 amino acids long. V dropped 2 bases and J dropped 2; count of bases not matched to a gene: 5. CDR1 and CDR2 from the germline V gene are LNHNV and YYDKDF (reference sequence). The CDR3 sequence is CATSRSDRVAYEQYF. CDR3 sequence (DNA): TGTGCCACCAGCAGATCGGACAGGGTGGCCTACGAGCAGTACTTC.

Only a few counts were recorded for this clonotype. This chain joins TRBV2 and TRBJ2-7, with 11 positions matching TRBD2. Germline V lookup: CDR1 SNHLY, CDR2 FYNNEI. Germline trimming cut 8 bases from V and 3 bases from J; bases unmatched to any gene: 3. The CDR3 covers 13 residues. The CDR3 sequence is CASGGTSGYEQYF. CDR3 sequence (DNA): TGTGCCAGCGGGGGGACTAGCGGCTACGAGCAGTACTTC.

The chain is built from TRBV9 and TRBJ1-1; no clear D gene. The CDR3 length is 13 residues. The V gene's germline CDR1 is SGDLS and CDR2 YYNGEE. V was cut by 0 bases and J by 4 bases, with 7 bases left in between. The CDR3 DNA follows: TGTGCCAGCAGCGTAGTCTGGGGCACTGAAGCTTTCTTT. Translated, it gives CASSVVWGTEAFF. Complete variable domain (other parts from reference TRBV9 and TRBJ1-1): DSGVTQTPKHLITATGQRVTLRCSPRSGDLSVYWYQQSLDQGLQFLIQYYNGEERAKGNILERFSAQQFPDLHSELNLSSLELGDSALYFCASSVVWGTEAFFGQGTRLTVV.

In this sample, this clonotype turned up a few times. The chain has TRBV15 and TRBJ2-7; D ambiguous. Germline values: CDR1 LNHNV, CDR2 YYDKDF (reference sequence). With 8 bases removed from V and 3 bases from J, the gap between germline ends came to 17 bases. The CDR3 contains 14 residues. The CDR3 loop reads CATSSSPDLYEQYF. CDR3 in DNA: TGTGCCACCTCATCTTCCCCGGACCTCTACGAGCAGTACTTC.

As for this clonotype: A read error is possible here, since a much larger clone lies one base away. It is unclear where the CDR3 begins or ends on the DNA, so no DNA is shown, and the CDR3 is as TCRdb lists it. The rearrangement links TRBV29-1 to TRBJ2-4; the table calls TRBD1, which could not be checked here. The CDR3 has 11 residues if both end residues are counted. The germline CDR1 and CDR2 sequences are SQVTM and ANQGSEA. CDR3 sequence reads: CSVGRGAGKYF.

The V gene is TRBV6-6, the J gene TRBJ2-7; D not certain. This CDR3 has 13 residues. CDR1 is MNHNY, CDR2 SVGAGI, per germline (reference sequence). V was cut by 3 bases and J by 0 bases, with 6 bases left in between. Here the CDR3 DNA reads TGTGCCAGCAGTTATCCAGCCTCCTACGAGCAGTACTTC. Protein sequence: CASSYPASYEQYF.

A word on this clonotype: Possible read error: a much larger clone is one base away. The V and J genes are TRBV28 and TRBJ2-3; 7 positions match TRBD2. Germline CDR1 reads MDHEN; CDR2 reads SYDVKM. The CDR3 loop spans 13 amino acids. The CDR3 sequence is CASSWTRPDMQYF. In DNA form, the CDR3 reads TGTGCCAGCAGTTGGACTAGACCAGATATGCAGTATTTT.

This clonotype was recorded a few times. The V gene is TRBV12-3 or TRBV12-4, the J gene TRBJ2-4, with D unclear. V gave up 3 bases and J gave up 0 bases, with 3 bases separating them. The CDR3 runs 13 residues. Here the CDR3 reads CASSLQAKNIQYF. CDR3 nucleotide sequence: TGTGCCAGCAGTTTGCAAGCCAAAAACATTCAGTACTTC.

V gene TRBV20-1 combines with J gene TRBJ2-7; 8 bases map to TRBD2. Germline V lookup: CDR1 DFQATT, CDR2 SNEGSKA (reference sequence). Germline trimming cut 6 bases from V and 3 bases from J; bases unmatched to any gene: 7. This CDR3 has 13 amino acids. DNA for the CDR3: TGCAGTGCCACCAGCGGGGGTTTCTACGAGCAGTACTTC. Its translation: CSATSGGFYEQYF.